Shown below are 11 T cell receptor beta chains from a single sample sequenced in a study of shared clonotypes between healthy human individuals. Assay: immunoSEQ multiplex PCR; the TCRdb copy retains only in-frame clones and omits some. The table includes roughly 640,000 clones, approximately 97% detected once. The sample was naive CD4+ T cells sorted from blood. The sample's subset: CD45RA+ positively selected. The receptors come from a woman aged 25 to 45 in good health.

The chain combines TRBV14 with TRBJ2-7, with TRBD2 matching 10 bases. The CDR3 has 16 residues. Germline values: CDR1 SGHDN, CDR2 FVKESK. With 2 bases clipped from V and 4 bases from J, the junction kept 8 bases outside the gene matches. The CDR3 nucleotides read TGTGCCAGCAGCCAAATTGGAGCGGGAGGGCCGTACGAGCAGTACTTC. This encodes CASSQIGAGGPYEQYF. Drawing the rest from reference TRBV14 and TRBJ2-7, the complete variable domain is EAGVTQFPSHSVIEKGQTVTLRCDPISGHDNLYWYRRVMGKEIKFLLHFVKESKQDESGMPNNRFLAERTGGTYSTLKVQPAELEDSGVYFCASSQIGAGGPYEQYFGPGTRLTVT.

V usage is TRBV5-6 and J usage is TRBJ1-2; no reliable D call. Germline CDR1 reads SGHDT; CDR2 reads YYEEEE. V was trimmed by 3 bases and J by 4 bases, leaving 10 bases between them. There are 13 residues in the CDR3. CDR3 in amino acids: CASSSSTIYGYTF. Written as DNA, the CDR3 is TGTGCCAGCAGCTCCTCGACAATCTATGGCTACACCTTC. The complete variable domain, with remaining parts taken from reference TRBV5-6 and TRBJ1-2, reads DAGVTQSPTHLIKTRGQQVTLRCSPKSGHDTVSWYQQALGQGPQFIFQYYEEEERQRGNFPDRFSGHQFPNYSSELNVNALLLGDSALYLCASSSSTIYGYTFGSGTRLTVV.

The J gene is TRBJ1-5, the V gene TRBV30, with a weak D call TRBD1 (5 bases). The V gene's germline CDR1 is GTSNPN and CDR2 SVGIG (reference sequence). CDR3 length: 13 residues. V was clipped by 5 bases and J by 6 bases, with 14 bases between them. CDR3 in amino acids: CAWGGGGGQPQHF. The CDR3 nucleotides are TGTGCCTGGGGCGGCGGGGGAGGTCAGCCCCAGCATTTT.

The chain combines TRBV28 with TRBJ2-2, with D possibly being TRBD2 (5 bases). CDR1 and CDR2 (germline): MDHEN, SYDVKM. Trimming cost V 6 bases and J 5 bases, with 13 bases left between them. The CDR3 contains 14 residues. CDR3 DNA: TGTGCCAGCAGGGGCGGGTTCCGGACCGGGGAGCTGTTTTTT. This codes for CASRGGFRTGELFF.

The chain uses TRBV6-5 and TRBJ2-7, with 7 bases that match TRBD2. Germline assignment: CDR1 MNHEY and CDR2 SVGAGI. The CDR3 loop spans 14 amino acids. The ends lost 5 bases at V and 2 bases at J; junction bases unmatched: 6. This CDR3 is CASSGGDGTYEQYF. The CDR3 DNA reads as TGTGCCAGCAGTGGGGGGGACGGCACCTACGAGCAGTACTTC.

This clone was counted a single time. This chain joins TRBV2 and TRBJ1-3; no firm D call. The V gene lost 3 bases and the J gene lost 8 bases, with 8 bases spanning the gap. This CDR3 has 12 residues. Germline V gene data show CDR1 as SNHLY and CDR2 as FYNNEI. The CDR3 region is CASSDLGDTIYF. For the CDR3, the DNA is TGTGCCAGCAGTGACCTGGGAGACACCATATATTTT.

The V gene is TRBV6-6, the J gene TRBJ2-1; no firm D call. V dropped 5 bases and J dropped 8 bases, with 13 bases sitting between them. CDR1 is MNHNY, CDR2 SVGAGI, per germline (reference sequence). CDR3 size: 13 residues. The CDR3: CASSHLRSDEQFF. The CDR3 nucleotides read TGTGCCAGCAGTCACCTCAGGAGTGATGAGCAGTTCTTC.

The gene calls are TRBV21-1 and TRBJ1-1. TRBV21-1 is annotated as a pseudogene. The CDR3 covers 15 residues. The CDR3 here is CASSKSCLGVTEAFF. As DNA, the CDR3 is TGTGCCAGCAGCAAATCGTGTCTTGGAGTTACTGAAGCTTTCTTT.

The rearrangement links TRBV4-1 to TRBJ1-4; a weak D match, TRBD1 (5 bases). Germline V gene data show CDR1 as MGHRA and CDR2 as YSYEKL. V lost 4 bases and J lost 2, with 11 bases in between. This CDR3 is built from 15 residues. CDR3 DNA: TGCGCCAGCAGCCCCCCGGGACGGACTAATGAAAAACTGTTTTTT. Its protein product is CASSPPGRTNEKLFF.

The chain links TRBV2 to TRBJ1-2; D remains unclear. Germline CDR1 and CDR2: SNHLY and FYNNEI. The V end was cut by 5 bases, the J end by 5 bases, with 9 bases between. The CDR3 length is 12 residues. CDR3 protein: CASSPGPYGYTF. CDR3 nucleotides: TGTGCCAGCAGTCCTGGCCCGTATGGCTACACCTTC. Full variable domain (remainder filled in from reference TRBV2 and TRBJ1-2): EPEVTQTPSHQVTQMGQEVILRCVPISNHLYFYWYRQILGQKVEFLVSFYNNEISEKSEIFDDQFSVERPDGSNFTLKIRSTKLEDSAMYFCASSPGPYGYTFGSGTRLTVV.

The gene calls are TRBV6-1 and TRBJ2-5, with 9 bases matching TRBD1. The CDR3 has 16 residues. The junction had 9 bases not matched to a gene; V was cut back by 0 bases and J by 7 bases. Germline CDR1 reads MNHNS; CDR2 reads SASEGT. In DNA, the CDR3 is TGTGCCAGCAGTGAAGCGGGGACAGGGCAAAGGGGGACCCAGTACTTC. The encoded protein is CASSEAGTGQRGTQYF.